This T cell receptor beta chain was found in a study of OX40 agonist ivuxolimab in advanced cancers. Generated by immunoSEQ multiplex PCR, the TCRdb table keeps only in-frame clones and is missing some. The data show approximately 82,000 clones, about nine tenths seen once. Unmatched junction bases numbered 2, after V lost 1 base and J lost 2 bases. CDR3 length equals 14 residues. Germline CDR1 SGHDT, CDR2 YYEEEE. This TCR derives from an adult with an advanced solid tumor such as melanoma, head and neck, liver or kidney cancer. The specimen comprised CD4+ or CD8+ T cells sorted from blood, sampled in a trial of the OX40 agonist ivuxolimab. The chain has TRBV5-6 and TRBJ1-1, with 7 bases lining up with TRBD1. The CDR3 bases are TGTGCCAGCAGCTTGCCAGGGGGTAACACTGAAGCTTTCTTT. Residues: CASSLPGGNTEAFF.